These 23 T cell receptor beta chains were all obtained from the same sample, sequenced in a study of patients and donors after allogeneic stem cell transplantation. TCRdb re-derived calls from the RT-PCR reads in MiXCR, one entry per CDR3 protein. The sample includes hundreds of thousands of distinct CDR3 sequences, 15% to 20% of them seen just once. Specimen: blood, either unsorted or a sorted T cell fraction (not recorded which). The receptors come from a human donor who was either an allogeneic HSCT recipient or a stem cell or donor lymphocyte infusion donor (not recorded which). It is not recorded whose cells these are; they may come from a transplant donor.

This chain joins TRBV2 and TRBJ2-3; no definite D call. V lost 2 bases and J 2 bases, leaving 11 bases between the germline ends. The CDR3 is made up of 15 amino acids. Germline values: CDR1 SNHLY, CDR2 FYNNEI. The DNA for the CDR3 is TGTGCCAGCAGTGAACCGTACAGAATCACAGATACGCAGTATTTT. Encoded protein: CASSEPYRITDTQYF.

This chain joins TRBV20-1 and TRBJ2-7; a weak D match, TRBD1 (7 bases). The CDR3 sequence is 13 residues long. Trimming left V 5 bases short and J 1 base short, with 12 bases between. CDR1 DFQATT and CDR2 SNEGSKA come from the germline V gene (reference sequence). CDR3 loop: CSAHRGGSYEQYF. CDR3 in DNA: TGCAGTGCTCACAGGGGAGGTTCCTACGAGCAGTACTTC.

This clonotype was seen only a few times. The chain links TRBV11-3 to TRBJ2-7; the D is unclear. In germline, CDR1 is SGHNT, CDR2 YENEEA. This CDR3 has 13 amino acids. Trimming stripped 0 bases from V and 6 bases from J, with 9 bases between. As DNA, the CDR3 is TGTGCCAGCAGCTTAGATTTACTCTCCGAGCAGTACTTC. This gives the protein CASSLDLLSEQYF. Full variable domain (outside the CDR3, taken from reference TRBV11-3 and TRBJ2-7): EAGVVQSPRYKIIEKKQPVAFWCNPISGHNTLYWYLQNLGQGPELLIRYENEEAVDDSQLPKDRFSAERLKGVDSTLKIQPAELGDSAVYLCASSLDLLSEQYFGPGTRLTVT.

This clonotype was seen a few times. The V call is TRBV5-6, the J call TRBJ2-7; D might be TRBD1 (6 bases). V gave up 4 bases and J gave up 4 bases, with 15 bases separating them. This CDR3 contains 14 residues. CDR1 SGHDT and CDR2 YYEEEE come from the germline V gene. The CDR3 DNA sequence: TGTGCCAGCAGCATACGACTCCAGGGGTACGAGCAGTACTTC. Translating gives CASSIRLQGYEQYF.

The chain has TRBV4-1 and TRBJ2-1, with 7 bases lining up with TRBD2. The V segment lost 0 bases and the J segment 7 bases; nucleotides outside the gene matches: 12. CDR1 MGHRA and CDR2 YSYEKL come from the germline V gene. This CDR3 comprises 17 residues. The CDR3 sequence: CASSQEGGVLGGNEQFF. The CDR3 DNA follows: TGCGCCAGCAGCCAAGAGGGAGGGGTTTTAGGTGGAAATGAGCAGTTCTTC.

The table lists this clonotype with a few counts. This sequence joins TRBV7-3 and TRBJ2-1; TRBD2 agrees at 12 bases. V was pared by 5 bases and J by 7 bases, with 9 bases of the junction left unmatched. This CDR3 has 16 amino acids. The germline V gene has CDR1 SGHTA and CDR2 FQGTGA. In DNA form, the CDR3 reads TGTGCCAGCAGCCGACTAGCGGGAGCGCTCGGGAATGAGCAGTTCTTC. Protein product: CASSRLAGALGNEQFF.

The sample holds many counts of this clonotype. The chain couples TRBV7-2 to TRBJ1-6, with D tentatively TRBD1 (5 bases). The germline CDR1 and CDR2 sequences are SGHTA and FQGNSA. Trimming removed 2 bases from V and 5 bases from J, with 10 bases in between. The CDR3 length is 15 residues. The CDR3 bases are TGTGCCAGCAGCTTAATATGGGGGGATAATTCACCCCTCCACTTT. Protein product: CASSLIWGDNSPLHF.

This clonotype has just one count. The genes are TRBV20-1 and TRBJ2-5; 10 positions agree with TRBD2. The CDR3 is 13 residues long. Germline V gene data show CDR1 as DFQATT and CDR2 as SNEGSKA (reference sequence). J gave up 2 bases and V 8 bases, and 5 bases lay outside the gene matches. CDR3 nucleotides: TGCAGTTCAGAAGCGGGGGGGCAAGAGACCCAGTACTTC. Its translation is CSSEAGGQETQYF.

CDR3 sequence (DNA): TGCAGTGCTAGAGATCCAGTAGCGGGGGGCACCGGGGAGCTGTTTTTT. Its translation: CSARDPVAGGTGELFF. This chain links TRBV20-1 with TRBJ2-2; 10 bases are shared with TRBD2. This CDR3 is built from 16 residues. V lost 0 bases to trimming and J lost 4 bases; unmatched junction nucleotides: 5. The germline V gene encodes CDR1 DFQATT and CDR2 SNEGSKA (reference sequence).

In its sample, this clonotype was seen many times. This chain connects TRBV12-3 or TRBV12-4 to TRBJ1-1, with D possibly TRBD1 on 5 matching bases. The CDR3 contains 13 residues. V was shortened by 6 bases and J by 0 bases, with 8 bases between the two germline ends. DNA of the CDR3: TGTGCCAGCAGCCAACAGGTGAACACTGAAGCTTTCTTT. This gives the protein CASSQQVNTEAFF.

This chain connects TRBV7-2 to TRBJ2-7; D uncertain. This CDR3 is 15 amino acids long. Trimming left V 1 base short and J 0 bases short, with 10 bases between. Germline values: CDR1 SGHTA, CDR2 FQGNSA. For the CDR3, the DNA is TGTGCCAGCAGCTTAGAGGGCAGGCTCTCCTACGAGCAGTACTTC. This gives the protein CASSLEGRLSYEQYF.

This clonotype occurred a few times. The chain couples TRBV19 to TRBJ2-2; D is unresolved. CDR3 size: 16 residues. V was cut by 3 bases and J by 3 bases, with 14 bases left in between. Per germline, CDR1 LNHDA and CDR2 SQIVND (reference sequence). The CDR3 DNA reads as TGTGCCAGTAGTATCCTCGTAACTTCTGACACCGGGGAGCTGTTTTTT. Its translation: CASSILVTSDTGELFF.

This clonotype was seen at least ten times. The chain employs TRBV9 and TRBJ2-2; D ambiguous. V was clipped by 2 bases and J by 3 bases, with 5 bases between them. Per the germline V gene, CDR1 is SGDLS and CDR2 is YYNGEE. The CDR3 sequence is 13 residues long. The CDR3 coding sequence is TGTGCCAGCAGCGTCAGATACACCGGGGAGCTGTTTTTT. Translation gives CASSVRYTGELFF.

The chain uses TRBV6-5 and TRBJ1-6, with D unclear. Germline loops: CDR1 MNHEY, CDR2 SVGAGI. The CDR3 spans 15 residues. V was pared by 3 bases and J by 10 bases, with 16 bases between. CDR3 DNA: TGTGCCAGCAGTTATCTGGCCTTAGGGCCCTCACCCCTCCACTTT. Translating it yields CASSYLALGPSPLHF.

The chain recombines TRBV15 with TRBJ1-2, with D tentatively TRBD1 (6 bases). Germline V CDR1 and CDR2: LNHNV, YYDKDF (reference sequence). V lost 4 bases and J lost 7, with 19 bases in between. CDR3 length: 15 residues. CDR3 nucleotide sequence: TGTGCCACCAGCACCCAGGCCCGGGGGCCAGGTGGCTACACCTTC. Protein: CATSTQARGPGGYTF.

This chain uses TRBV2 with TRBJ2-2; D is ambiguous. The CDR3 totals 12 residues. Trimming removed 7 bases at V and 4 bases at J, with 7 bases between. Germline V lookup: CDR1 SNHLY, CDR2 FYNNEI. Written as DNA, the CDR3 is TGTGCCAGCATAACCCTCACCGGGGAGCTGTTTTTT. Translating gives CASITLTGELFF.

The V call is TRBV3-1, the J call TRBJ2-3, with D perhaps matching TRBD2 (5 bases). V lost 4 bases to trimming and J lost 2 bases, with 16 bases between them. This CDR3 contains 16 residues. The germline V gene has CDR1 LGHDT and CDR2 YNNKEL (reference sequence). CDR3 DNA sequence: TGTGCCAGCAGCCGTGGGGATAGCGCTTACACAGATACGCAGTATTTT. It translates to CASSRGDSAYTDTQYF.

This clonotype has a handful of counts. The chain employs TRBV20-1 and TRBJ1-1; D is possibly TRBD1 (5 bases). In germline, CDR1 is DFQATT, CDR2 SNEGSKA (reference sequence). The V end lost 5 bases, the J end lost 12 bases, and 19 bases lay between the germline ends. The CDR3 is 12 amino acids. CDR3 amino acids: CSASDHPGKTFF. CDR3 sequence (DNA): TGCAGTGCTTCCGACCACCCAGGGAAAACTTTCTTT.

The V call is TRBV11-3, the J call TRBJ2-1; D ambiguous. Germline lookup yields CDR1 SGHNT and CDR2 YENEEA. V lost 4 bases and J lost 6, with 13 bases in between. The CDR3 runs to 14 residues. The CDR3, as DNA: TGTGCCAGCAGCTCACGAGGACCCTTCAATGAGCAGTTCTTC. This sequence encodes CASSSRGPFNEQFF. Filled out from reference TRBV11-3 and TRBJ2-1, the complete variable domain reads EAGVVQSPRYKIIEKKQPVAFWCNPISGHNTLYWYLQNLGQGPELLIRYENEEAVDDSQLPKDRFSAERLKGVDSTLKIQPAELGDSAVYLCASSSRGPFNEQFFGPGTRLTVL.

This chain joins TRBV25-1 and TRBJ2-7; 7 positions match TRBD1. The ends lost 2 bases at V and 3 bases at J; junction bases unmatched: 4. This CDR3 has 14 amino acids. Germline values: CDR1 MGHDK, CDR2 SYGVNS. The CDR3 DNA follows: TGTGCCAGCAGTGAAGGGACAGCTTACTACGAGCAGTACTTC. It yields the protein CASSEGTAYYEQYF.

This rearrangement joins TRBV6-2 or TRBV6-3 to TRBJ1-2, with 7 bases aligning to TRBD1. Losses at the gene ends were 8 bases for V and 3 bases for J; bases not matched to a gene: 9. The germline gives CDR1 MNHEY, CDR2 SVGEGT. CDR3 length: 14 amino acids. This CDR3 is CASLKRGTDYGYTF. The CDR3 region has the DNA TGTGCCAGCCTCAAACGGGGGACAGACTATGGCTACACCTTC.

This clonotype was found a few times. As DNA, the CDR3 is TGTGCCAGCAGCGCAACAGGGGGTTCGAGCAATGAGCAGTTCTTC. As protein: CASSATGGSSNEQFF. This chain joins TRBV7-9 and TRBJ2-1; the match to TRBD1 covers 8 bases. Per germline, CDR1 SEHNR and CDR2 FQNEAQ (reference sequence). The CDR3 sequence is 15 residues long. The V and J ends lost 5 bases and 6 bases, in that order; junction bases with no gene match: 9.

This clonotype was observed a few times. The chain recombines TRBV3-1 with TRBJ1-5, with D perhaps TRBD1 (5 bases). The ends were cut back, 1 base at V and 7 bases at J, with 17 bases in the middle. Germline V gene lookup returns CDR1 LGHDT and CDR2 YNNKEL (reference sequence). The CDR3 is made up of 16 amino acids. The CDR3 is CASSQGGGTKGQPQHF. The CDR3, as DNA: TGTGCCAGCAGCCAAGGGGGGGGAACTAAAGGGCAGCCCCAGCATTTT.